These 31 T cell receptor beta chains were sequenced from one sample in a study of cytomegalovirus exposure and HLA in healthy donors. Primers included in the PCR were 60 Vbeta and 13 Jbeta primers. TCRdb's table, derived via immunoSEQ multiplex PCR, lists solely in-frame clones and lacks some. The sample records tens of thousands of clones, about 77% being singletons. The sample taken for sequencing was PBMCs. These receptors were obtained from a man in his forties in good health and CMV-seronegative.

In its sample, this clone was seen a few times. The V call is TRBV9, the J call TRBJ1-1; D call uncertain. The CDR3 totals 16 residues. Trimming took off 3 bases at V and 2 bases at J, with 17 bases between the two ends. Per germline, CDR1 SGDLS and CDR2 YYNGEE. CDR3 sequence (DNA): TGTGCCAGCAGCGCAAGGCCTCTAGGCCTCAACACTGAAGCTTTCTTT. This codes for CASSARPLGLNTEAFF. Looking up the rest from reference TRBV9 and TRBJ1-1 gives the full variable domain: DSGVTQTPKHLITATGQRVTLRCSPRSGDLSVYWYQQSLDQGLQFLIQYYNGEERAKGNILERFSAQQFPDLHSELNLSSLELGDSALYFCASSARPLGLNTEAFFGQGTRLTVV.

The rearrangement uses TRBV6-1 and TRBJ1-4, with D maybe TRBD1 (5 bases). CDR3 length: 13 amino acids. V was pared by 8 bases and J by 5 bases, with 12 bases between. The germline V gene encodes CDR1 MNHNS and CDR2 SASEGT. The CDR3 nucleotides read TGTGCCAGCTATGGGGCAGGGAATGAAAAACTGTTTTTT. Protein product: CASYGAGNEKLFF.

This chain joins TRBV9 and TRBJ2-3; 9 bases map to TRBD2. This CDR3 comprises 16 residues. Trimming removed 0 bases from V and 5 bases from J; junction bases left unmatched: 7. Germline CDR1 reads SGDLS; CDR2 reads YYNGEE. The CDR3 sequence: CASSVVASGTLDTQYF. The CDR3 DNA reads TGTGCCAGCAGCGTAGTGGCTAGCGGGACTTTAGATACGCAGTATTTT.

The chain employs TRBV6-5 and TRBJ1-6; TRBD1 matches 10 bases. Germline values: CDR1 MNHEY, CDR2 SVGAGI. The trim removed 4 bases at V and 4 bases at J, leaving 4 bases unmatched. This CDR3 comprises 16 residues. The CDR3 sequence is CASSLGGQGYNSPLHF. The CDR3, as DNA: TGTGCCAGCAGTTTAGGGGGACAGGGGTATAATTCACCCCTCCACTTT.

The rearrangement joins TRBV7-2 to TRBJ1-2; TRBD1 might be the D (5 bases). Germline values: CDR1 SGHTA, CDR2 FQGNSA. V was trimmed by 0 bases and J by 3 bases, leaving 11 bases between them. The CDR3 covers 15 residues. The CDR3 loop reads CASSLAFRVDYGYTF. DNA for the CDR3: TGTGCCAGCAGCTTAGCGTTCAGGGTGGACTATGGCTACACCTTC.

This rearrangement joins TRBV2 to TRBJ2-7, with 8 nucleotides matching TRBD2. Per germline, CDR1 SNHLY and CDR2 FYNNEI. Trimming took 0 bases from V and 7 from J; bases not matched to a gene: 8. The CDR3 spans 15 residues. CDR3 nucleotide sequence: TGTGCCAGCAGTGAAGCCGAAATGGGACTAGAGGAGCAGTACTTC. Amino acids: CASSEAEMGLEEQYF.

V gene TRBV4-2 combines with J gene TRBJ2-1; 9 bases are shared with TRBD2. Per the germline V gene, CDR1 is LGHNA and CDR2 is YNFKEQ. The CDR3 is 19 residues long. V gave up 6 bases and J gave up 2 bases; unmatched junction bases: 17. The CDR3 DNA reads TGTGCCAGCAGGCGAGCCGGGTTTATAGCGGGAGCCCCCTACAATGAGCAGTTCTTC. Translated, it gives CASRRAGFIAGAPYNEQFF.

J is TRBJ1-5 and V is TRBV28, with D hard to call. The CDR3 is made up of 13 amino acids. Trimming stripped 6 bases from V and 1 base from J, with 7 bases between. Germline CDR1 is MDHEN and CDR2 is SYDVKM. CDR3 sequence (DNA): TGTGCCAGCAGGCTAGACAGCAATCAGCCCCAGCATTTT. Protein product: CASRLDSNQPQHF.

The chain uses TRBV2 and TRBJ2-1; 9 positions match TRBD2. V dropped 4 bases and J dropped 6; count of bases not matched to a gene: 4. The CDR3 sequence is 14 residues long. Germline loops: CDR1 SNHLY, CDR2 FYNNEI. In nucleotides, the CDR3 is TGTGCCAGCAGTGTAGCGGGGGCTCCCAATGAGCAGTTCTTC. Residues: CASSVAGAPNEQFF.

This clone turned up a few times. The V call is TRBV6-1, the J call TRBJ1-1; TRBD1 aligns across 7 bases. The germline V gene has CDR1 MNHNS and CDR2 SASEGT. The ends lost 4 bases at V and 4 bases at J; junction bases unmatched: 3. CDR3 length: 13 residues. This CDR3 is CASSGTGFTEAFF. As DNA, the CDR3 is TGTGCCAGCAGTGGGACAGGTTTCACTGAAGCTTTCTTT.

This clone was found a few times. This chain joins TRBV13 and TRBJ2-3; 8 bases are a match to TRBD2. V was pared by 5 bases and J by 2 bases, with 9 bases of the junction left unmatched. Germline V CDR1 and CDR2: PRHDT, FYEKMQ (reference sequence). The CDR3 sequence is 16 residues long. The CDR3 DNA is TGTGCCAGCAGCCGGGGGGCTAGCGGGCCCACAGATACGCAGTATTTT. Its protein is CASSRGASGPTDTQYF.

This chain connects TRBV5-4 to TRBJ1-2; possibly TRBD1 for D (6 bases). CDR3 length equals 13 residues. Germline V gene sequence: CDR1 SGHNT, CDR2 YYREEE (reference sequence). V was clipped by 0 bases and J by 8 bases, with 11 bases between them. CDR3 amino acids: CASSLGGQRGYTF. CDR3 nucleotides: TGTGCCAGCAGCTTGGGGGGGCAGAGGGGCTACACCTTC.

The rearrangement links TRBV2 to TRBJ1-2; unclear D gene. Germline V lookup: CDR1 SNHLY, CDR2 FYNNEI. Trimming took off 2 bases at V and 1 base at J, with 5 bases between the two ends. This CDR3 contains 13 residues. The CDR3 DNA is TGTGCCAGCAGTGAACAGGTTAACTATGGCTACACCTTC. Translated: CASSEQVNYGYTF.

The chain couples TRBV2 to TRBJ1-1; possibly TRBD1 for D (6 bases). The V gene's germline CDR1 is SNHLY and CDR2 FYNNEI. The CDR3 is 15 amino acids. Trimming stripped 6 bases from V and 1 base from J, with 15 bases between. The CDR3 region has the DNA TGTGCCAGCAGCTTAGACAGGAATCCGAACACTGAAGCTTTCTTT. Amino acids: CASSLDRNPNTEAFF.

The chain combines TRBV27 with TRBJ2-2; D possibly corresponds to TRBD1 (5 bases). Looked up from germline, CDR1 is MNHEY and CDR2 is SMNVEV (reference sequence). Trimming pared 2 bases from V and 7 bases from J, leaving 17 bases between. This CDR3 is 16 amino acids long. For the CDR3, the DNA is TGTGCCAGCAGTTTAACCAGGGTCGATGGGGTCGGGGAGCTGTTTTTT. This gives the protein CASSLTRVDGVGELFF.

The V call is TRBV15, the J call TRBJ2-7; perhaps TRBD1 as D (6 bases). Germline CDR1 and CDR2: LNHNV and YYDKDF (reference sequence). This CDR3 region has 13 residues. The ends were cut back, 1 base at V and 4 bases at J, with 8 bases in the middle. CDR3 residues: CATSRGRGYEQYF. The DNA of the CDR3 is TGTGCCACCAGCAGAGGCAGGGGTTACGAGCAGTACTTC.

This chain links TRBV18 with TRBJ2-2; 10 nucleotides agree with TRBD2. With 1 base clipped from V and 4 bases from J, the junction kept 9 bases outside the gene matches. CDR3 size: 18 residues. In germline, CDR1 is KGHSH, CDR2 LQKENI. This CDR3 reads CASSPLAAGGFGTGELFF. CDR3 DNA: TGTGCCAGCTCACCACTTGCAGCGGGGGGGTTCGGCACCGGGGAGCTGTTTTTT. Complete variable domain (other parts from reference TRBV18 and TRBJ2-2): NAGVMQNPRHLVRRRGQEARLRCSPMKGHSHVYWYRQLPEEGLKFMVYLQKENIIDESGMPKERFSAEFPKEGPSILRIQQVVRGDSAAYFCASSPLAAGGFGTGELFFGEGSRLTVL.

J is TRBJ1-2 and V is TRBV28, with D hard to call. Germline CDR1 and CDR2: MDHEN and SYDVKM. This CDR3 region has 11 residues. Trimming shortened V by 5 bases and J by 2 bases, and 3 bases separated the two germline ends. For the CDR3, the DNA is TGTGCCAGCAGTCAGAACTATGGCTACACCTTC. Translated, it gives CASSQNYGYTF.

The chain couples TRBV2 to TRBJ1-1, with 10 bases that match TRBD1. The CDR3 extends over 14 amino acids. The germline V gene encodes CDR1 SNHLY and CDR2 FYNNEI. Trimming at V came to 5 bases and at J to 5 bases, leaving 5 bases not matched to a gene. The DNA for the CDR3 is TGTGCCAGCAGTCGACAGGGGGCGCAAACTGAAGCTTTCTTT. It is translated as CASSRQGAQTEAFF.

This rearrangement joins TRBV4-1 to TRBJ2-1; 11 bases line up with TRBD1. V trimming: 1 base; J trimming: 7 bases; junction bases outside the gene matches: 9. Germline V gene lookup returns CDR1 MGHRA and CDR2 YSYEKL. CDR3 length equals 17 residues. CDR3 nucleotides: TGCGCCAGCAGCCAAGCTCCGGGGACAGGGGGGCAGAATGAGCAGTTCTTC. This encodes CASSQAPGTGGQNEQFF.

J is TRBJ2-3 and V is TRBV15; D gene unclear. Germline CDR1 is LNHNV and CDR2 is YYDKDF (reference sequence). This CDR3 has 12 residues. Trimming took off 3 bases at V and 4 bases at J, with 5 bases between the two ends. In nucleotides, the CDR3 is TGTGCCACCAGCAGCGTCTCAGATACGCAGTATTTT. Protein sequence: CATSSVSDTQYF.

Remarks on this clone: A far larger clone is just one base off, so this is likely a read error. Within the sample, other DNA sequences also encode this same CDR3. The chain uses TRBV29-1 and TRBJ2-3; 8 bases fit TRBD1. J gave up 1 base and V 3 bases, and 15 bases lay outside the gene matches. This CDR3 comprises 18 residues. Germline V gene lookup returns CDR1 SQVTM and CDR2 ANQGSEA. The CDR3 loop reads CSVDFVTGQDVGTDTQYF. The CDR3, as DNA: TGCAGCGTTGATTTTGTAACGGGACAGGATGTGGGCACAGATACGCAGTATTTT.

V gene TRBV11-2 combines with J gene TRBJ2-1, with D possibly being TRBD1 (5 bases). Germline CDR1 and CDR2: SGHAT and FQNNGV. CDR3 length equals 17 residues. With 4 bases removed from V and 6 bases from J, the gap between germline ends came to 22 bases. The CDR3 region is CASSSTPPADQGNEQFF. CDR3 sequence (DNA): TGTGCCAGCAGCTCTACTCCCCCGGCGGATCAGGGCAATGAGCAGTTCTTC.

The gene calls are TRBV10-3 and TRBJ2-1; 8 bases are a match to TRBD2. The germline CDR1 and CDR2 sequences are ENHRY and SYGVKD. Trimming cost V 0 bases and J 9 bases; bases outside gene matches: 10. The CDR3 is 16 amino acids. In DNA form, the CDR3 reads TGTGCCATCAGTGAGTCAGTACTAGCGGAGGGAGGTGAGCAGTTCTTC. This codes for CAISESVLAEGGEQFF.

The CDR3 loop is CAISLTGNTEAFF. DNA for the CDR3: TGTGCCATCAGCCTAACAGGGAACACTGAAGCTTTCTTT. The chain recombines TRBV10-3 with TRBJ1-1; tentative D call: TRBD1 (5 bases). The germline V gene encodes CDR1 ENHRY and CDR2 SYGVKD. Between the trimmed V and J ends, which lost 6 bases and 1 base, there was a span of 9 bases. This CDR3 region has 13 residues.

To note about this clone: Distinct nucleotide sequences in the sample also encode this CDR3. The V gene is TRBV9, the J gene TRBJ2-7; D unresolved. Germline V gives CDR1 SGDLS, CDR2 YYNGEE. V was trimmed by 0 bases and J by 0 bases, leaving 7 bases between them. CDR3 length: 14 amino acids. CDR3 amino acids: CASSVVPSSYEQYF. The CDR3 nucleotides read TGTGCCAGCAGCGTAGTTCCGTCCTCCTACGAGCAGTACTTC.

The chain recombines TRBV5-8 with TRBJ2-2, with D possibly matching TRBD1 (6 bases). The CDR3 consists of 15 residues. Trimming took 1 base from V and 0 from J, leaving 7 bases between them. Per germline, CDR1 SGHTS and CDR2 YDEGEE. CDR3 nucleotides: TGTGCCAGCAGCTTGCGGACAGCGAACACCGGGGAGCTGTTTTTT. Translated, it gives CASSLRTANTGELFF.

The chain is built from TRBV6-1 and TRBJ1-1; possible D gene TRBD1, 6 bases. V dropped 7 bases and J dropped 1 base, with 10 bases sitting between them. CDR1 MNHNS and CDR2 SASEGT come from the germline V gene. The CDR3 runs 13 residues. CDR3 in DNA: TGTGCCAGCACCGCGACAGGGAACACTGAAGCTTTCTTT. Its protein is CASTATGNTEAFF.

This sequence joins TRBV5-5 and TRBJ2-5; 8 nucleotides line up with TRBD1. The end of the DNA aligns better with TRBJ2-7, so the J call may be wrong. This CDR3 comprises 13 residues. Per the germline V gene, CDR1 is SGHKS and CDR2 is YYEKEE (reference sequence). The CDR3 reads CASSRGQGHEQYF. Here the CDR3 DNA reads TGTGCCAGCAGCCGAGGACAGGGCCACGAGCAGTACTTC.

The rearrangement links TRBV19 to TRBJ1-1, with 10 bases matching TRBD1. V lost 6 bases, J lost 4 bases, and 8 bases stayed unmatched. The V gene's germline CDR1 is LNHDA and CDR2 SQIVND (reference sequence). This CDR3 contains 15 residues. CDR3: CASSPWGQGTTEAFF. CDR3 nucleotides: TGTGCCAGTAGCCCTTGGGGACAGGGGACCACTGAAGCTTTCTTT.

The chain joins TRBV2 to TRBJ2-1; D perhaps matches TRBD1 (6 bases). CDR1 is SNHLY, CDR2 FYNNEI, per germline. Trimming pared 4 bases from V and 2 bases from J, leaving 9 bases between. CDR3 length equals 14 residues. The chain's CDR3 is CASSAQGPYNEQFF. CDR3 nucleotide sequence: TGTGCCAGCAGTGCGCAGGGGCCCTACAATGAGCAGTTCTTC. Filled out from reference TRBV2 and TRBJ2-1, the complete variable domain reads EPEVTQTPSHQVTQMGQEVILRCVPISNHLYFYWYRQILGQKVEFLVSFYNNEISEKSEIFDDQFSVERPDGSNFTLKIRSTKLEDSAMYFCASSAQGPYNEQFFGPGTRLTVL.